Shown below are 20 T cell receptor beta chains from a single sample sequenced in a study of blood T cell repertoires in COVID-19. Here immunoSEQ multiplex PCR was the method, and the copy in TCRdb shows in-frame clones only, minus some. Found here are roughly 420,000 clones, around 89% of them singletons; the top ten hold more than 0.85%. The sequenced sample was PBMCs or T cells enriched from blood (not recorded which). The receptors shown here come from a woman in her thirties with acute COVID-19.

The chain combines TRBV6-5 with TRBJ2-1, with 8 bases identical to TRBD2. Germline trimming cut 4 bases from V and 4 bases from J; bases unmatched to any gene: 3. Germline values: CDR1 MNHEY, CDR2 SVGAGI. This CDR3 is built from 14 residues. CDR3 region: CASSSGGIYNEQFF. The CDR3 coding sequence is TGTGCCAGCAGTTCGGGGGGGATATACAATGAGCAGTTCTTC.

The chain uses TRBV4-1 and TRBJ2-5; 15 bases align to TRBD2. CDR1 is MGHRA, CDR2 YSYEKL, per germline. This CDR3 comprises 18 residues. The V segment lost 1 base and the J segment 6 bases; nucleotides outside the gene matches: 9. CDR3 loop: CASSQVLRTSGGAKTQYF. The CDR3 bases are TGCGCCAGCAGCCAAGTCCTAAGGACTAGCGGGGGGGCAAAGACCCAGTACTTC.

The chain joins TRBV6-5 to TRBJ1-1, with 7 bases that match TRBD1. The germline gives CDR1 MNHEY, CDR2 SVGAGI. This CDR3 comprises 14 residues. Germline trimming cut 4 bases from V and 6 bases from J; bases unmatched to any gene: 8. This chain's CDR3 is CASSSRRQGPEAFF. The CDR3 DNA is TGTGCCAGCAGTTCGCGAAGACAGGGCCCTGAAGCTTTCTTT.

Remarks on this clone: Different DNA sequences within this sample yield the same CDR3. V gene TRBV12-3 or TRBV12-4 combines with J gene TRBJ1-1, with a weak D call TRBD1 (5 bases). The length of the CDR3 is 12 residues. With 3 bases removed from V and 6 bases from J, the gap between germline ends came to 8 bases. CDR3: CASSLGGPEAFF. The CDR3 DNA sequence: TGTGCCAGCAGTTTGGGGGGTCCTGAAGCTTTCTTT.

The CDR3 sequence: CAWSAGTKVNQPQHF. The CDR3 DNA is TGTGCCTGGAGTGCTGGGACTAAGGTCAATCAGCCCCAGCATTTT. The chain recombines TRBV30 with TRBJ1-5; a weak D match, TRBD1 (5 bases). The germline V and J ends were trimmed by 1 base and 3 bases, with 13 bases remaining between them. CDR1 and CDR2 (germline): GTSNPN, SVGIG (reference sequence). The CDR3 is 15 amino acids.

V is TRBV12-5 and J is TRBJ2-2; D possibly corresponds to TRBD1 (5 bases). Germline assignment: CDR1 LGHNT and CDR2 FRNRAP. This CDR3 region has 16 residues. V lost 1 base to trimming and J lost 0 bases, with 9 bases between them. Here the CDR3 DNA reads TGTGCTAGTGGTTTGGCTCAGGGCCCGAACACCGGGGAGCTGTTTTTT. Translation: CASGLAQGPNTGELFF. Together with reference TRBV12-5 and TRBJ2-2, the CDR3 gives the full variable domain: DARVTQTPRHKVTEMGQEVTMRCQPILGHNTVFWYRQTMMQGLELLAYFRNRAPLDDSGMPKDRFSAEMPDATLATLKIQPSEPRDSAVYFCASGLAQGPNTGELFFGEGSRLTVL.

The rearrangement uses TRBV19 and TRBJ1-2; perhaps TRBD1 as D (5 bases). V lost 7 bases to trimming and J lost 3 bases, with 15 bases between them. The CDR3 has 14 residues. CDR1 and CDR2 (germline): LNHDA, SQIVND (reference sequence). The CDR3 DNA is TGTGCCAGTACTGCCGCGCAGGGCCACTATGGCTACACCTTC. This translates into CASTAAQGHYGYTF.

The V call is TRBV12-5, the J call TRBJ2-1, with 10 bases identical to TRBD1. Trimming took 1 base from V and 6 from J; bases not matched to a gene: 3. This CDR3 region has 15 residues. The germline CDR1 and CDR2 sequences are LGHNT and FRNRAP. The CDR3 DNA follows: TGTGCTAGTGGTTTGGGACAGGGGGCTCTCAATGAGCAGTTCTTC. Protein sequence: CASGLGQGALNEQFF. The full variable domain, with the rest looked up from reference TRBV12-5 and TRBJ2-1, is DARVTQTPRHKVTEMGQEVTMRCQPILGHNTVFWYRQTMMQGLELLAYFRNRAPLDDSGMPKDRFSAEMPDATLATLKIQPSEPRDSAVYFCASGLGQGALNEQFFGPGTRLTVL.

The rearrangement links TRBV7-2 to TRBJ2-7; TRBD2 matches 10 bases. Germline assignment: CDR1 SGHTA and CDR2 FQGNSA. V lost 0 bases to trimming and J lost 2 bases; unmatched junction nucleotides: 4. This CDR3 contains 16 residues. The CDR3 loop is CASSLAGAGGPYEQYF. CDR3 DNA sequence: TGTGCCAGCAGCTTAGCGGGAGCGGGGGGGCCCTACGAGCAGTACTTC.

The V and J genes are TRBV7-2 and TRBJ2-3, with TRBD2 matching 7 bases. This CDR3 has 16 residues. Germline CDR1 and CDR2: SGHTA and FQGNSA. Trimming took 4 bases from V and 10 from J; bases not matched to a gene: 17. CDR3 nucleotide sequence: TGTGCCAGCAGCTCCGCCAGCGGGGTTAACTCTGGCGCGCAGTATTTT. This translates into CASSSASGVNSGAQYF.

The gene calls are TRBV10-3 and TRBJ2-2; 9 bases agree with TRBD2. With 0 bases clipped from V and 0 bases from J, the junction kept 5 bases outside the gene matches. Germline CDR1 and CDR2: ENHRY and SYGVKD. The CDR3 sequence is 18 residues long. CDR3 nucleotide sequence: TGTGCCATCAGTGAGTCCCAAGCGGGGGGATCGAACACCGGGGAGCTGTTTTTT. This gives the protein CAISESQAGGSNTGELFF.

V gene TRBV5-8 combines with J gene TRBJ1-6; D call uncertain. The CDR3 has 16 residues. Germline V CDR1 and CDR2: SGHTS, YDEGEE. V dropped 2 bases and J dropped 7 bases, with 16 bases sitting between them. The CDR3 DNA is TGTGCCAGCAGCTTATTCCCGGACGGAGGAAATTCACCCCTCCACTTT. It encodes CASSLFPDGGNSPLHF.

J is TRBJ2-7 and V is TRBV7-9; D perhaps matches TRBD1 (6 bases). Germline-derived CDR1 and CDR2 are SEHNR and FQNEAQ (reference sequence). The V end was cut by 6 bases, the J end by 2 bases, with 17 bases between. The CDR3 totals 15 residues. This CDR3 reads CASSGRVDSTYEQYF. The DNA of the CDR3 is TGTGCCAGCAGTGGCCGTGTGGACAGTACCTACGAGCAGTACTTC.

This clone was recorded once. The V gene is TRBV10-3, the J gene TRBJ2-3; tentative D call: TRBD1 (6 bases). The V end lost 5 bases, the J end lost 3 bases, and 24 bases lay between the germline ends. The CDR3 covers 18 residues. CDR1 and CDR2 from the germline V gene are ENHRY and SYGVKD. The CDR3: CAISLPPDSPSPTDTQYF. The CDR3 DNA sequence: TGTGCCATCAGTCTCCCCCCGGACAGTCCCTCACCTACAGATACGCAGTATTTT.

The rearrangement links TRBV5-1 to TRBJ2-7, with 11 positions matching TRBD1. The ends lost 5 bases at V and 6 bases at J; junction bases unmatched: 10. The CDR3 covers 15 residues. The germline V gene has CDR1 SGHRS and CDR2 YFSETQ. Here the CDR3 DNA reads TGCGCCAGCAGTTTAGGGACAGGGGGTTTCGGCGAGCAGTACTTC. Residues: CASSLGTGGFGEQYF.

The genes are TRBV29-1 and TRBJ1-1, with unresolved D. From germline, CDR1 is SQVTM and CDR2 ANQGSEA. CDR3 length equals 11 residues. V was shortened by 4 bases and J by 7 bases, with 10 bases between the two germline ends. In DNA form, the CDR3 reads TGCAGCGTTGGCCTCGAGGGTGAAGCTTTCTTT. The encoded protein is CSVGLEGEAFF.

CDR3 in DNA: TGTGCCAGCAGCCGGGACAACCAAGAGACCCAGTACTTC. Residues: CASSRDNQETQYF. V gene TRBV5-5 combines with J gene TRBJ2-5; TRBD1 might be the D (6 bases). CDR1 is SGHKS and CDR2 is YYEKEE in the germline V gene (reference sequence). V was pared by 4 bases and J by 0 bases, with 7 bases between. The CDR3 is 13 amino acids.

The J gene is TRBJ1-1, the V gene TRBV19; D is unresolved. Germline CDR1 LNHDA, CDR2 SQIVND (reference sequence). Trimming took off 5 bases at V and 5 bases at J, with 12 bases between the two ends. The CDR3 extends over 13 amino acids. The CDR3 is CASSLFAKTEAFF. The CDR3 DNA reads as TGTGCCAGTAGTTTATTCGCGAAAACTGAAGCTTTCTTT.

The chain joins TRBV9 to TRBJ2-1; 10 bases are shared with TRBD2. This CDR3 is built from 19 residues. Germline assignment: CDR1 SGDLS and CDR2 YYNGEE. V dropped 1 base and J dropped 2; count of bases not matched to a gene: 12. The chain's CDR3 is CASSVRVSGGTSAYNEQFF. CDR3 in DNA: TGTGCCAGCAGCGTAAGGGTTAGCGGGGGGACTTCCGCCTACAATGAGCAGTTCTTC.

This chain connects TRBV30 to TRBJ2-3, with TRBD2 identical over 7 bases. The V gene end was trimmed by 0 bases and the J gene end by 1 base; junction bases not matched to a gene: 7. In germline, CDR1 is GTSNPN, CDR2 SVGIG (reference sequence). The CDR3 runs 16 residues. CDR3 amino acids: CAWSVVAAGGTDTQYF. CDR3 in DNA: TGTGCCTGGAGTGTCGTCGCCGCGGGGGGCACAGATACGCAGTATTTT.